This T cell receptor beta chain was sequenced in a study of T-cell memory formation after mild COVID-19. Overall study: The two donors had largely donor-specific TCR clusters.

V was pared by 5 bases and J by 6 bases, with 14 bases between. This CDR3 comprises 13 residues. The germline CDR1 and CDR2 sequences are MNHNY and SVGAGI (reference sequence). TCRdb re-called the 5' RACE reads with MiXCR, one entry per CDR3 protein. The sample carries over 350,000 distinct CDR3 sequences, approximately 15% recorded once. This clonotype was counted only a few times. What it binds is not known. The study, taken as a whole, reports: CD4+ contracting clones were found mainly in CM and EM, and CD8+ ones in EMRA. Later expanders leaned CD4+, whereas clones that contracted between day 15 and 85 were balanced CD4/CD8. A subset of responding clones appeared in pre-infection memory, suggesting cross-reactive memory joined.

The sample was PBMCs or a T cell subset sorted from them (not recorded which). The clonotype comes from a man aged 18 to 35 who had mild COVID-19 (a few samples of this study predate the infection). Cell type and time point are not known. The chain links TRBV6-6 to TRBJ2-7; D unclear. The chain's CDR3 is CASSGPTGGEQYV. The CDR3 DNA reads TGTGCCAGCAGTGGCCCAACGGGTGGCGAGCAGTACGTC.